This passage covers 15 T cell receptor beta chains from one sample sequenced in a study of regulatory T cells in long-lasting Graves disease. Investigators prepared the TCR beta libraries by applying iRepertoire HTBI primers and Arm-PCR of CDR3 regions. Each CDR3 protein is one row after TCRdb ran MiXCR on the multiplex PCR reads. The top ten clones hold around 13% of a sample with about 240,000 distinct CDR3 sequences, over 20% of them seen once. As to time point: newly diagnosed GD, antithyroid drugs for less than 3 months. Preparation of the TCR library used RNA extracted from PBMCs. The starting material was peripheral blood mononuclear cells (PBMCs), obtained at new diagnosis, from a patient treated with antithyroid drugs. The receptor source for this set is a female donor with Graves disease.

The CDR3 spells CASSFTDLYNEQFF. The CDR3 DNA reads TGTGCCAGCAGCTTTACCGACCTATACAATGAGCAGTTCTTC. This chain connects TRBV7-9 to TRBJ2-3; D unclear. The J call may not be correct, given that the DNA end is closer to TRBJ2-1. The CDR3 extends over 14 amino acids. Germline CDR1 is SEHNR and CDR2 is FQNEAQ (reference sequence).

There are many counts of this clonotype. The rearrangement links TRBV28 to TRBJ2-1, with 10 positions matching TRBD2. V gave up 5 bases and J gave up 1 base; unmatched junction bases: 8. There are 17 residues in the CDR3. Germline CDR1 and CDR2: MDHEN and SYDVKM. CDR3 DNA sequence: TGTGCCAGCAGTACTCTAGCGGGAGCGGTATCCTACAATGAGCAGTTCTTC. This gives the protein CASSTLAGAVSYNEQFF.

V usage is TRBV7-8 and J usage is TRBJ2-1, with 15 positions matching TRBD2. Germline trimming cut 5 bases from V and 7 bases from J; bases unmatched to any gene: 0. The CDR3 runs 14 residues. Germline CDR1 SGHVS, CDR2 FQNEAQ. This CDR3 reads CASSGTSGGNEQFF. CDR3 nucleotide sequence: TGTGCCAGCAGCGGGACTAGCGGGGGGAATGAGCAGTTCTTC.

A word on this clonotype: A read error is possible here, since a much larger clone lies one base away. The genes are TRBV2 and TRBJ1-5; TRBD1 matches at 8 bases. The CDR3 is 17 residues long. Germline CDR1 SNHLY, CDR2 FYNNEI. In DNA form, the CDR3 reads TGTGCCAGCAGCCCCGGGCGGAGCACAGGGGGGAGGCAGCCCCAGCAGTTT. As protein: CASSPGRSTGGRQPQQF. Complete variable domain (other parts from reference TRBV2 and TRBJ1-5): EPEVTQTPSHQVTQMGQEVILRCVPISNHLYFYWYRQILGQKVEFLVSFYNNEISEKSEIFDDQFSVERPDGSNFTLKIRSTKLEDSAMYFCASSPGRSTGGRQPQQFGDGTRLSIL.

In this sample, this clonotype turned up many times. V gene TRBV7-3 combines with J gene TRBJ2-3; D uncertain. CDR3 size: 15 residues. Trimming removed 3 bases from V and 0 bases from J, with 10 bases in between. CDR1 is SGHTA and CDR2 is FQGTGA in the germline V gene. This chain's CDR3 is CASSFNGFSTDTQYF. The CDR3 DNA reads TGTGCCAGCAGCTTTAACGGATTTAGCACAGATACGCAGTATTTT.

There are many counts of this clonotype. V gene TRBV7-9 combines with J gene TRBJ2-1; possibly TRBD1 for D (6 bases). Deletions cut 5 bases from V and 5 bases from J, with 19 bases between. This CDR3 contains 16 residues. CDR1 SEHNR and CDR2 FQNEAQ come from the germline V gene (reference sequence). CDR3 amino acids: CASSPRGRANHNEQFF. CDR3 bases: TGTGCCAGCAGCCCCAGGGGCAGGGCCAATCACAATGAGCAGTTCTTC.

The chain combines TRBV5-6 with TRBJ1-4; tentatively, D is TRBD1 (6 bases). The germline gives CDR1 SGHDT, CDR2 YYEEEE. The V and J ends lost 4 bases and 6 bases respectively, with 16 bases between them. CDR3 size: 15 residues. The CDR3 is CASSRITGIDEKLFF. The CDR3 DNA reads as TGTGCCAGCAGCAGAATAACAGGGATAGATGAAAAACTGTTTTTT.

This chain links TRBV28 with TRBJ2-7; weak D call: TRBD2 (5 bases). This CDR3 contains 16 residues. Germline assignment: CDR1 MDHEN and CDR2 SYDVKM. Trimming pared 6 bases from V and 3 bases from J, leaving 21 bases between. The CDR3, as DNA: TGTGCCAGCAGCTTAGTCAGTGGGAGCTCTTTCTACGAGCAGTACTTC. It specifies CASSLVSGSSFYEQYF.

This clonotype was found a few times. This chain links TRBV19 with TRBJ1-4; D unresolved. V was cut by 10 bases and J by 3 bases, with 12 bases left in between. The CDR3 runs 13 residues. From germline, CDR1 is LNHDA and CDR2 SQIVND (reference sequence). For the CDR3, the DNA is TGTGCCACTTCGGTCTCGGCTAATGAAAAACTGTTTTTT. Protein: CATSVSANEKLFF. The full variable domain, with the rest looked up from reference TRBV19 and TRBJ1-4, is DGGITQSPKYLFRKEGQNVTLSCEQNLNHDAMYWYRQDPGQGLRLIYYSQIVNDFQKGDIAEGYSVSREKKESFPLTVTSAQKNPTAFYLCATSVSANEKLFFGSGTQLSVL.

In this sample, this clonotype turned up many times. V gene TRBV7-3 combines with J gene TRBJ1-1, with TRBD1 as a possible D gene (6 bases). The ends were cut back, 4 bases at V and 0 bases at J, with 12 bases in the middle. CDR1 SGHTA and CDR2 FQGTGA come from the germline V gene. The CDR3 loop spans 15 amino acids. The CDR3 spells CASSSQGTMNTEAFF. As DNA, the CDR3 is TGTGCCAGCAGCTCACAGGGAACGATGAACACTGAAGCTTTCTTT.

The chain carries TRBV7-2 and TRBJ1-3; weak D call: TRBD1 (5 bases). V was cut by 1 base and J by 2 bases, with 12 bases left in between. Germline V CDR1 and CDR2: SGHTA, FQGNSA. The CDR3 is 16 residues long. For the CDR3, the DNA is TGTGCCAGCAGCTTAGAGGGCGCAGGGACTGGAAACACCATATATTTT. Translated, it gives CASSLEGAGTGNTIYF.

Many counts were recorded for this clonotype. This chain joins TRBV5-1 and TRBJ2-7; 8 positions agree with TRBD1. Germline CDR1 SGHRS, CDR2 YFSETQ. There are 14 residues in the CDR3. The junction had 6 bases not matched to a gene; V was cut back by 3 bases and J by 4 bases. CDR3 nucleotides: TGCGCCAGCAGCTCCTTCGGACAGGGATACGAGCAGTACTTC. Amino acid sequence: CASSSFGQGYEQYF. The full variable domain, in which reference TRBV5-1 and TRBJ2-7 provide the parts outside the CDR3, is KAGVTQTPRYLIKTRGQQVTLSCSPISGHRSVSWYQQTPGQGLQFLFEYFSETQRNKGNFPGRFSGRQFSNSRSEMNVSTLELGDSALYLCASSSFGQGYEQYFGPGTRLTVT.

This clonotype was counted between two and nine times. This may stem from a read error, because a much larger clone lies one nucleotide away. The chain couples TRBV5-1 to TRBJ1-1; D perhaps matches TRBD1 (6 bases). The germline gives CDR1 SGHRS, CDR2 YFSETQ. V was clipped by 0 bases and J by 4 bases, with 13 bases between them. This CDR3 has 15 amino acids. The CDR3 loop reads CASSLADRWSTEAFF. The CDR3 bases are TGCGCCAGCAGCTTGGCCGACAGGTGGAGCACTGAAGCTTTCTTT.

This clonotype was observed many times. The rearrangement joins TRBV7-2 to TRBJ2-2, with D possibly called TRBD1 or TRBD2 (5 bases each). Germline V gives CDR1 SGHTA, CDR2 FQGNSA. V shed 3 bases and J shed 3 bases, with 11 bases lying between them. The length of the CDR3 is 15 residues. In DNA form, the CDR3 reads TGTGCCAGCAGCTTCGGGACGGGACACACCGGGGAGCTGTTTTTT. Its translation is CASSFGTGHTGELFF.

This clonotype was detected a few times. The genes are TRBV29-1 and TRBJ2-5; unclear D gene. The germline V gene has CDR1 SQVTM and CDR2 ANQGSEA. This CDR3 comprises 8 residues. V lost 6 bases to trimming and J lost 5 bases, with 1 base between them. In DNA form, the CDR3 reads TGCAGCGTGGAGACCCAGTACTTC. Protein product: CSVETQYF. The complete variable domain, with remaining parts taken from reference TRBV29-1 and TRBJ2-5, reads SAVISQKPSRDICQRGTSLTIQCQVDSQVTMMFWYRQQPGQSLTLIATANQGSEATYESGFVIDKFPISRPNLTFSTLTVSNMSPEDSSIYLCSVETQYFGPGTRLLVL.